This passage covers 27 T cell receptor beta chains from one sample sequenced in a study of OX40 agonist ivuxolimab in advanced cancers. Only in-frame clones appear in the TCRdb table, and some are missing; sequencing was by immunoSEQ multiplex PCR. The sample carries around 41,000 clones, 85% recorded once. The sample here was CD4+ or CD8+ T cells sorted from blood, taken in a trial of the OX40 agonist ivuxolimab. The receptors derive from an adult with an advanced solid tumor such as melanoma, head and neck, liver or kidney cancer.

The rearrangement uses TRBV19 and TRBJ2-3, with D possibly TRBD1 on 6 matching bases. Per germline, CDR1 LNHDA and CDR2 SQIVND (reference sequence). V was shortened by 4 bases and J by 3 bases, with 17 bases between the two germline ends. The CDR3 sequence is 16 residues long. The CDR3 nucleotides are TGTGCCAGTAGTACCCCTCGGGGTAGGGGGACAGATACGCAGTATTTT. Residues: CASSTPRGRGTDTQYF.

This chain connects TRBV7-2 to TRBJ1-2; D is ambiguous. Germline assignment: CDR1 SGHTA and CDR2 FQGNSA. This CDR3 is 13 amino acids long. V lost 5 bases, J lost 1 base, and 8 bases lay in between. DNA of the CDR3: TGTGCCAGCAGCCCGGGGATTAACTATGGCTACACCTTC. Residues: CASSPGINYGYTF.

This clone appeared a few times. The chain combines TRBV11-3 with TRBJ2-1; 9 bases are a match to TRBD2. The V gene end was trimmed by 3 bases and the J gene end by 4 bases; junction bases not matched to a gene: 1. Germline assignment: CDR1 SGHNT and CDR2 YENEEA. The CDR3 is made up of 14 amino acids. The CDR3 DNA sequence: TGTGCCAGCAGCTTTAGCGGGAGTTACAATGAGCAGTTCTTC. This sequence encodes CASSFSGSYNEQFF.

The rearrangement uses TRBV6-6 and TRBJ2-5, with D perhaps assigned TRBD1 or TRBD2 (7 bases each). Trimming removed 0 bases from V and 10 bases from J, with 18 bases in between. The CDR3 sequence is 15 residues long. Looked up from germline, CDR1 is MNHNY and CDR2 is SVGAGI (reference sequence). The CDR3 spells CASSYSGTARGDQYF. DNA for the CDR3: TGTGCCAGCAGTTACTCGGGGACAGCTCGGGGGGACCAGTACTTC.

V is TRBV15 and J is TRBJ2-7; TRBD2 is a possible D gene (6 bases). CDR3 size: 14 residues. Germline CDR1 and CDR2: LNHNV and YYDKDF (reference sequence). The V end lost 0 bases, the J end lost 2 bases, and 8 bases lay between the germline ends. CDR3 in DNA: TGTGCCACCAGCAGAGAGGGGGGAGCCTACGAGCAGTACTTC. It is translated as CATSREGGAYEQYF.

The CDR3 region is CASSDRDRASDTQYF. The DNA for the CDR3 is TGTGCCAGCTCAGACCGGGACAGGGCCTCAGATACGCAGTATTTT. The chain carries TRBV18 and TRBJ2-3, with 9 nucleotides matching TRBD1. V shed 5 bases, J shed 4 bases, and the junction held 7 bases outside the gene matches. CDR1 is KGHSH and CDR2 is LQKENI in the germline V gene. This CDR3 is built from 15 residues. Combining the CDR3 with reference TRBV18 and TRBJ2-3 gives the whole variable domain NAGVMQNPRHLVRRRGQEARLRCSPMKGHSHVYWYRQLPEEGLKFMVYLQKENIIDESGMPKERFSAEFPKEGPSILRIQQVVRGDSAAYFCASSDRDRASDTQYFGPGTRLTVL.

The V and J genes are TRBV23-1 and TRBJ2-7; 7 nucleotides agree with TRBD2. TRBV23-1 is identified as an open reading frame with a role that is uncertain. V gave up 3 bases and J gave up 2 bases; unmatched junction bases: 7. The CDR3 is made up of 15 amino acids. The CDR3 sequence: CASSHRPGGPYEQYF. As DNA, the CDR3 is TGCGCCAGCAGTCATCGCCCGGGAGGACCCTACGAGCAGTACTTC.

This clone was counted a few times. V gene TRBV19 combines with J gene TRBJ1-4; TRBD1 matches 7 bases. The CDR3 contains 12 residues. Germline CDR1 is LNHDA and CDR2 is SQIVND (reference sequence). V lost 6 bases to trimming and J lost 8 bases; unmatched junction nucleotides: 3. In DNA form, the CDR3 reads TGTGCCAGTAGGGGCAGGGGGGAAAAACTGTTTTTT. This codes for CASRGRGEKLFF. Complete variable domain (other parts from reference TRBV19 and TRBJ1-4): DGGITQSPKYLFRKEGQNVTLSCEQNLNHDAMYWYRQDPGQGLRLIYYSQIVNDFQKGDIAEGYSVSREKKESFPLTVTSAQKNPTAFYLCASRGRGEKLFFGSGTQLSVL.

The rearrangement joins TRBV7-2 to TRBJ2-4, with TRBD1 matching over 9 bases. Germline CDR1 reads SGHTA; CDR2 reads FQGNSA. The trim removed 2 bases at V and 8 bases at J, leaving 7 bases unmatched. CDR3 length: 15 amino acids. CDR3 loop: CASSLIWTGDHIQYF. CDR3 nucleotide sequence: TGTGCCAGCAGCTTAATATGGACAGGGGACCACATTCAGTACTTC.

The CDR3 region is CASAPFASSYNEQFF. The CDR3 coding sequence is TGTGCCAGCGCCCCCTTCGCTAGCAGCTACAATGAGCAGTTCTTC. V usage is TRBV19 and J usage is TRBJ2-1, with D perhaps matching TRBD2 (5 bases). The CDR3 length is 15 residues. CDR1 and CDR2 from the germline V gene are LNHDA and SQIVND (reference sequence). Trimming left V 9 bases short and J 3 bases short, with 18 bases between.

The rearrangement joins TRBV5-1 to TRBJ2-2, with D possibly being TRBD2 (6 bases). Germline V gene data show CDR1 as SGHRS and CDR2 as YFSETQ. The CDR3 consists of 14 residues. Deletions cut 2 bases from V and 9 bases from J, with 14 bases between. CDR3 loop: CASSFRDSYRELFF. CDR3 nucleotide sequence: TGCGCCAGCAGCTTCCGGGACTCGTATCGGGAGCTGTTTTTT.

The rearrangement joins TRBV28 to TRBJ1-5, with TRBD1 matching over 7 bases. Germline V lookup: CDR1 MDHEN, CDR2 SYDVKM. The CDR3 is 14 residues long. Trimming took 8 bases from V and 4 from J; bases not matched to a gene: 8. This chain's CDR3 is CASYDRGPNQPQHF. Here the CDR3 DNA reads TGTGCCAGCTACGATAGGGGGCCGAATCAGCCCCAGCATTTT.

The chain joins TRBV6-5 to TRBJ1-2, with 8 positions matching TRBD1. This CDR3 comprises 14 residues. V shed 6 bases and J 3 bases; nucleotides not matched to a gene: 6. Germline loops: CDR1 MNHEY, CDR2 SVGAGI. As DNA, the CDR3 is TGTGCCAGCAGAGACCGGGACAGGCACTATGGCTACACCTTC. The encoded protein is CASRDRDRHYGYTF.

This chain joins TRBV7-9 and TRBJ1-1; no reliable D call. The CDR3 sequence is 11 residues long. Germline V lookup: CDR1 SEHNR, CDR2 FQNEAQ (reference sequence). Trimming took 6 bases from V and 1 from J, leaving 3 bases between them. CDR3 in DNA: TGTGCCAGCAGTGAGAACACTGAAGCTTTCTTT. This sequence encodes CASSENTEAFF.

A few counts support this clone. V usage is TRBV30 and J usage is TRBJ2-3; 9 nucleotides align to TRBD1. Germline trimming cut 5 bases from V and 3 bases from J; bases unmatched to any gene: 6. This CDR3 spans 14 amino acids. Looked up from germline, CDR1 is GTSNPN and CDR2 is SVGIG (reference sequence). CDR3 coding DNA: TGTGCCTGGTGGGACAGGGCCAGAACAGATACGCAGTATTTT. This sequence encodes CAWWDRARTDTQYF.

V usage is TRBV7-9 and J usage is TRBJ1-2; D unresolved. Germline V gives CDR1 SEHNR, CDR2 FQNEAQ (reference sequence). This CDR3 spans 14 amino acids. Trimming stripped 3 bases from V and 4 bases from J, with 12 bases between. Here the CDR3 reads CASSFEGGGYGYTF. As DNA, the CDR3 is TGTGCCAGCAGCTTCGAGGGTGGAGGCTATGGCTACACCTTC.

V and J are TRBV2 and TRBJ1-1, with no clear D. CDR3 size: 11 residues. Germline V lookup: CDR1 SNHLY, CDR2 FYNNEI. The germline V and J ends were trimmed by 8 bases and 4 bases, with 8 bases remaining between them. The CDR3 reads CASPGPTEAFF. The DNA of the CDR3 is TGTGCCAGCCCCGGACCCACTGAAGCTTTCTTT.

The chain carries TRBV7-9 and TRBJ2-2, with D tentatively TRBD1 (5 bases). Germline V gene data show CDR1 as SEHNR and CDR2 as FQNEAQ (reference sequence). The CDR3 sequence is 15 residues long. Trimming pared 2 bases from V and 7 bases from J, leaving 14 bases between. This CDR3 is CASSLRATVFGELFF. CDR3 sequence (DNA): TGTGCCAGCAGCTTACGGGCGACAGTGTTCGGGGAGCTGTTTTTT.

Concerning this clone: An end of the junction does not agree with germline; a read error may underlie this. This chain's CDR3 is CASSLAGGVLGTQYF. The CDR3 DNA sequence: TGTGCTAGCAGCTTAGCGGGGGGGGTCCTGGGGACCCAGTACTTC. This chain joins TRBV7-7 and TRBJ2-5; 11 bases agree with TRBD2. Germline CDR1 SSHAT, CDR2 FNYEAQ (reference sequence). The CDR3 totals 15 residues.

The rearrangement joins TRBV7-2 to TRBJ1-1, with unresolved D. V was pared by 4 bases and J by 4 bases, with 16 bases between. Germline CDR1 and CDR2: SGHTA and FQGNSA. CDR3 size: 15 residues. The CDR3 spells CASSSPAGTSTEAFF. The CDR3 nucleotides are TGTGCCAGCAGCTCCCCCGCGGGCACGAGCACTGAAGCTTTCTTT.

The CDR3 loop is CASSPGPGNTEAFF. CDR3 nucleotide sequence: TGTGCCAGCAGCCCGGGACCGGGGAACACTGAAGCTTTCTTT. The chain has TRBV6-1 and TRBJ1-1; maybe TRBD1 (5 bases). CDR1 MNHNS and CDR2 SASEGT come from the germline V gene. V was clipped by 6 bases and J by 1 base, with 12 bases between them. CDR3 length: 14 residues.

The chain employs TRBV18 and TRBJ1-5; weak D call: TRBD1 (6 bases). The CDR3 covers 13 residues. CDR1 is KGHSH and CDR2 is LQKENI in the germline V gene. The ends were cut back, 8 bases at V and 4 bases at J, with 12 bases in the middle. CDR3 amino acids: CASTRTANQPQHF. CDR3 coding DNA: TGTGCCAGCACTCGGACAGCAAATCAGCCCCAGCATTTT.

The rearrangement uses TRBV9 and TRBJ2-6, with D possibly matching TRBD1 (5 bases). Trimming left V 3 bases short and J 2 bases short, with 12 bases between. This CDR3 has 16 amino acids. CDR1 is SGDLS and CDR2 is YYNGEE in the germline V gene. Here the CDR3 DNA reads TGTGCCAGCAGCGCCCCGCAGGGTGCTGGGGCCAACGTCCTGACTTTC. Translating it yields CASSAPQGAGANVLTF.

The CDR3 sequence is CASSLLAVYTGELFF. The CDR3 DNA follows: TGTGCCAGCAGTTTGCTAGCGGTTTACACCGGGGAGCTGTTTTTT. The rearrangement links TRBV27 to TRBJ2-2; 7 bases map to TRBD2. The ends lost 3 bases at V and 3 bases at J; junction bases unmatched: 4. The CDR3 spans 15 residues. The germline V gene encodes CDR1 MNHEY and CDR2 SMNVEV (reference sequence).

The J gene is TRBJ2-7, the V gene TRBV7-9; possibly TRBD1 for D (6 bases). The CDR3 sequence is 12 residues long. Germline CDR1 and CDR2: SEHNR and FQNEAQ (reference sequence). V was pared by 0 bases and J by 7 bases, with 7 bases between. Here the CDR3 reads CASSLARGEQYF. The DNA of the CDR3 is TGTGCCAGCAGCTTAGCGAGGGGGGAGCAGTACTTC.

The rearrangement links TRBV12-5 to TRBJ2-1; 7 bases agree with TRBD2. Germline CDR1 reads LGHNT; CDR2 reads FRNRAP. V lost 2 bases, J lost 10 bases, and 5 bases stayed unmatched. The CDR3 runs 13 residues. The CDR3 DNA reads as TGTGCTAGTGGTTTGACACCGGGACTAGAGCAGTTCTTC. The encoded protein is CASGLTPGLEQFF.

This clone was picked up one time. The rearrangement uses TRBV5-4 and TRBJ2-1; the D is unclear. Germline values: CDR1 SGHNT, CDR2 YYREEE (reference sequence). There are 14 residues in the CDR3. V lost 0 bases and J 0 bases, leaving 4 bases between the germline ends. The CDR3 here is CASSLEGSYNEQFF. For the CDR3, the DNA is TGTGCCAGCAGCTTGGAGGGCTCCTACAATGAGCAGTTCTTC.